The clone carrying this TCR beta chain was detected a few times. What it recognizes is unknown. Per the germline V gene, CDR1 is KGHSH and CDR2 is LQKENI. V was pared by 3 bases and J by 0 bases, with 12 bases between. The CDR3 covers 15 residues. Amplification of TCR beta CDR3 regions was performed using RNA transcripts as template. With the HTBI primer set, the TCR CDR3 went through a first round of RT-PCR. TCRdb processed the multiplex PCR reads anew with MiXCR; each CDR3 protein has one entry. The sample consists of roughly 380,000 distinct CDR3 sequences, around 13% of them appearing once. This sample was taken from a study of T cells in Graves' hyperthyroidism and ophthalmopathy. Study outcomes and limitations: Ophthalmopathy, which appeared later, was predicted by the model a median approximately 6.7 months before onset.

The study enrolled patients aged 18 to 65 with newly diagnosed hyperthyroidism of under 2 months' duration. The rearrangement links TRBV18 to TRBJ2-7; tentative D call: TRBD2 (6 bases). The TCR was taken from a woman in her sixties with Graves' hyperthyroidism. Sequenced material: blood. The DNA for the CDR3 is TGTGCCAGCTCACCGTCGGCGGGGAGCTCCTACGAGCAGTACTTC. Amino acid sequence: CASSPSAGSSYEQYF.